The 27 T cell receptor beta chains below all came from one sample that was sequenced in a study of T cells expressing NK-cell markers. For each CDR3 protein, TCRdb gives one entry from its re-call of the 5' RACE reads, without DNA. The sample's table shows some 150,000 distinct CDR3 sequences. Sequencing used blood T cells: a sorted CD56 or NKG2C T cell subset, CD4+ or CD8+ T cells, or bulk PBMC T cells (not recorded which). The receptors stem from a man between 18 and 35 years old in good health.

CDR3 sequence: CACTSGTSSSYEQYF. The rearrangement links TRBV25-1 to TRBJ2-7; checking the TCRdb D call of TRBD2 is not possible without DNA. The CDR3 loop spans 15 amino acids. Germline CDR1 MGHDK, CDR2 SYGVNS.

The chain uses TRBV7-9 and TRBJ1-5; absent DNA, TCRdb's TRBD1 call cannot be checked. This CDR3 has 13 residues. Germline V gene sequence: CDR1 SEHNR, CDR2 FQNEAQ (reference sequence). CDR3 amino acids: CASTQGDDQPQHF.

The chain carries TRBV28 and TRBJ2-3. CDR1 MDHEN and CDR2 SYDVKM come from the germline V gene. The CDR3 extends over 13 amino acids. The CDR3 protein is CASSLVWTDTQYF.

Here the CDR3 reads CASSTVAGGPRDTQYF. The rearrangement joins TRBV19 to TRBJ2-3; TCRdb picks TRBD2, but there is no DNA to check that call. The CDR3 contains 16 residues. Germline-derived CDR1 and CDR2 are LNHDA and SQIVND (reference sequence).

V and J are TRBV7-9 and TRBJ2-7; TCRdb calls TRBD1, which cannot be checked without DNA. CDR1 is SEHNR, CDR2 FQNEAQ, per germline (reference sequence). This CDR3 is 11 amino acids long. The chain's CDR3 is CATTGNYEQYF.

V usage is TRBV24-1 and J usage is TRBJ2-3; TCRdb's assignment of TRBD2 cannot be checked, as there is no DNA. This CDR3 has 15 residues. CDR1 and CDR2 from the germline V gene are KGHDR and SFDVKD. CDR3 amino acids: CATSDRTSGTGTQYF.

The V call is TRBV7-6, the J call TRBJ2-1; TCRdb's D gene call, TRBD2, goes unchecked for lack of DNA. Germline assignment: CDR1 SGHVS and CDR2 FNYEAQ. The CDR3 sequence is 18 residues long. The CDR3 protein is CASSPKIGTSGRVGEQFF.

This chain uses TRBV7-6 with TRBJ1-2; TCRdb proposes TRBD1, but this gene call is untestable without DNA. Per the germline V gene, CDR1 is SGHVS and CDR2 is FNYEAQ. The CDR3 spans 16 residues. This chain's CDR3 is CASSLGTNPGGYGYTF.

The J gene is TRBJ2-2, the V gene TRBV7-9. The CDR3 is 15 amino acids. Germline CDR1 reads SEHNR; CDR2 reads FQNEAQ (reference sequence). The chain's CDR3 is CAATTIERNTGELFF. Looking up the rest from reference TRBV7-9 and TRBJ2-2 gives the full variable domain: DTGVSQNPRHKITKRGQNVTFRCDPISEHNRLYWYRQTLGQGPEFLTYFQNEAQLEKSRLLSDRFSAERPKGSFSTLEIQRTEQGDSAMYLCAATTIERNTGELFFGEGSRLTVL.

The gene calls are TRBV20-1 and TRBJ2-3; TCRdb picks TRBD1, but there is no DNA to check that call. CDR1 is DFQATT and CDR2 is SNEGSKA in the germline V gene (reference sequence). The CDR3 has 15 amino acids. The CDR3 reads CSARVPDRGPDTQYF.

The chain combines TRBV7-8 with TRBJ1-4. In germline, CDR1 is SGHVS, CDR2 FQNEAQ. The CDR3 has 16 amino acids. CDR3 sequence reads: CASSLRMQGGYEKLFF.

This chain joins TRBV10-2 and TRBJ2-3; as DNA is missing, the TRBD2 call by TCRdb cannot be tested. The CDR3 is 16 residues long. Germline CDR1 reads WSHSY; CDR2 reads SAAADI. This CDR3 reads CASSEFASGGADTQYF.

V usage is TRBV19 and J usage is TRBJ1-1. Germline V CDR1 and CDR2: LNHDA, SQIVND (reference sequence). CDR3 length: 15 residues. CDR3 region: CASTDGWGAGTEAFF.

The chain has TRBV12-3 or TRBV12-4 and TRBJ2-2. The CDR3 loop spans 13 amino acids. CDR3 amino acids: CASSQKNTGELFF.

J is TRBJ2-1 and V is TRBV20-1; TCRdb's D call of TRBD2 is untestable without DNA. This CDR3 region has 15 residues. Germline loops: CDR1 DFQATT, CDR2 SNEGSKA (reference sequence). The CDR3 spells CSARGANSSYNEQFF.

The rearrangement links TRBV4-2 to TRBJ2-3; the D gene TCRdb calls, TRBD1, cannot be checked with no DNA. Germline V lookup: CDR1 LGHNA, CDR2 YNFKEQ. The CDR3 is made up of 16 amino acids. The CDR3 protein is CASSLGTGEGTDTQYF.

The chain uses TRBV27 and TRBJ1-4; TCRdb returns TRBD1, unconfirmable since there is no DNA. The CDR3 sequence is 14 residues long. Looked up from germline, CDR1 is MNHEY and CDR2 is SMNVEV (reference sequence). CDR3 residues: CASSRGTGLEKLFF.

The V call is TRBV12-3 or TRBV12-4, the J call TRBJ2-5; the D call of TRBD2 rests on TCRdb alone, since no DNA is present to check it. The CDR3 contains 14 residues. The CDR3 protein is CASSETTVLETQYF.

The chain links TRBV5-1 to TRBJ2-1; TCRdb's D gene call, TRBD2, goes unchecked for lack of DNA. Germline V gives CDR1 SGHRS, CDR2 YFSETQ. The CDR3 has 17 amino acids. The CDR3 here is CASSSSGGRDAYNEQFF.

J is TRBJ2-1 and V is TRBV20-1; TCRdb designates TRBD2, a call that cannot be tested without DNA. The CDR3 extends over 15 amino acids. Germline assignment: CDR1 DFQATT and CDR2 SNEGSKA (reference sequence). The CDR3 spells CSARVMGGQYNEQFF.

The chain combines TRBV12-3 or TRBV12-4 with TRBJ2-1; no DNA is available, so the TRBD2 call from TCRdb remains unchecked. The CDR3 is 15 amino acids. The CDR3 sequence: CASRLAGRPDNEQFF.

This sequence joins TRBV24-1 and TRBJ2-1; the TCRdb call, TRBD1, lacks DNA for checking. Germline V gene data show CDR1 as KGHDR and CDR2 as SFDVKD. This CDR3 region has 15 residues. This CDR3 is CATSALRSSTDEQFF.

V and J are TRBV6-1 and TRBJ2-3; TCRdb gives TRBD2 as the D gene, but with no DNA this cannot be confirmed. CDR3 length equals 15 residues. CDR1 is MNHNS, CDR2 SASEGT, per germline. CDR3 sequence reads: CASSGAAGGTDTQYF.

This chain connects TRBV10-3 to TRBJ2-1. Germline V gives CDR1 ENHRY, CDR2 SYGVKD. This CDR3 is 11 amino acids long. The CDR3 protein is CAISESYEQFF.

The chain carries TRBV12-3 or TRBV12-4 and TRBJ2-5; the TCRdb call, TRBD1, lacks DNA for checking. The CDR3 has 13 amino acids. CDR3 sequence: CASSRRGEETQYF.

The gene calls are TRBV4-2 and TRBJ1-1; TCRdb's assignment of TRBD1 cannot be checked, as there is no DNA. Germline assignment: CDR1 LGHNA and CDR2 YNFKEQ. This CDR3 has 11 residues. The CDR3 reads CASGRGTEAFF.

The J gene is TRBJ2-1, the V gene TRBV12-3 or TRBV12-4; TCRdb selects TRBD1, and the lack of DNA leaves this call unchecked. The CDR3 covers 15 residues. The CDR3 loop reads CASNLGTGTHNEQFF.